This passage covers 24 T cell receptor beta chains from one sample sequenced in a study of blood T cell repertoires in COVID-19. Data came from immunoSEQ multiplex PCR; TCRdb stores just in-frame clones and leaves some out. Among 95,000 to 150,000 clones listed, 70% to 75% were seen once. What was sequenced was peripheral blood. All receptors derive from a man older than 75 with COVID-19, enrolled during active disease.

V is TRBV27 and J is TRBJ2-5; a possible D gene is TRBD2 (5 bases). The germline V and J ends were trimmed by 6 bases and 5 bases, with 19 bases remaining between them. Looked up from germline, CDR1 is MNHEY and CDR2 is SMNVEV (reference sequence). CDR3 size: 15 residues. DNA of the CDR3: TGTGCCAGCAGCCCTAGGACTGGGTCTCGGGAGACCCAGTACTTC. Amino acid sequence: CASSPRTGSRETQYF.

This clone was recorded once. This chain joins TRBV27 and TRBJ2-2; 9 bases map to TRBD1. Germline CDR1 reads MNHEY; CDR2 reads SMNVEV (reference sequence). Trimming removed 4 bases from V and 7 bases from J; junction bases left unmatched: 4. The CDR3 runs to 14 residues. The CDR3 sequence: CASSWTGAVGELFF. The CDR3 DNA reads TGTGCCAGCAGTTGGACAGGGGCGGTCGGGGAGCTGTTTTTT.

Regarding this clone: The junction departs from the called germline gene at one end, perhaps through a read error. The rearrangement joins TRBV30 to TRBJ2-7; 7 nucleotides match TRBD2. CDR3 size: 12 residues. Germline values: CDR1 GTSNPN, CDR2 SVGIG (reference sequence). The CDR3 loop reads CSSGRSSYEQYF. For the CDR3, the DNA is TGCTCTAGCGGACGGAGCTCCTACGAGCAGTACTTC.

The chain combines TRBV4-3 with TRBJ1-2; unclear D gene. Germline V gene sequence: CDR1 LGHNA, CDR2 YSLEER. The CDR3 totals 15 residues. The germline V and J ends were trimmed by 1 base and 5 bases, with 14 bases remaining between them. CDR3 loop: CASSQVEAGGYGYTF. The CDR3 nucleotides read TGCGCCAGCAGCCAAGTAGAGGCGGGTGGGTATGGCTACACCTTC.

The CDR3 loop reads CASSLFYVGSYEQYF. The DNA of the CDR3 is TGTGCCAGCAGTTTGTTCTACGTTGGTAGCTACGAGCAGTACTTC. The V and J genes are TRBV6-5 and TRBJ2-7; the D is unclear. V lost 4 bases and J lost 3, with 16 bases in between. CDR1 is MNHEY and CDR2 is SVGAGI in the germline V gene. This CDR3 has 15 amino acids.

This clone was seen a single time. This rearrangement joins TRBV4-2 to TRBJ2-1, with 13 bases that match TRBD2. Germline loops: CDR1 LGHNA, CDR2 YNFKEQ. The CDR3 sequence is 17 residues long. The V gene end was trimmed by 1 base and the J gene end by 7 bases; junction bases not matched to a gene: 7. The CDR3 bases are TGTGCCAGCAGCCAAGCCTTACTAGCGGGAGGGTTAAATGAGCAGTTCTTC. It encodes CASSQALLAGGLNEQFF.

This rearrangement joins TRBV4-1 to TRBJ2-3; 8 positions match TRBD2. Per the germline V gene, CDR1 is MGHRA and CDR2 is YSYEKL. V was pared by 1 base and J by 7 bases, with 7 bases of the junction left unmatched. The CDR3 is 15 amino acids. Here the CDR3 DNA reads TGCGCCAGCAGCCAAGTGACGGGAGGGCCGAATACGCAGTATTTT. Residues: CASSQVTGGPNTQYF.

The V gene is TRBV4-2, the J gene TRBJ2-7, with D perhaps matching TRBD1 (6 bases). With 2 bases removed from V and 6 bases from J, the gap between germline ends came to 11 bases. The CDR3 consists of 13 residues. From germline, CDR1 is LGHNA and CDR2 YNFKEQ. The CDR3 DNA follows: TGTGCCAGCAGCCAAATGCGAGGGGGCGAGCAGTACTTC. Its translation: CASSQMRGGEQYF.

This clone was seen a handful of times. This chain connects TRBV19 to TRBJ1-1; possible D gene TRBD1, 5 bases. V lost 5 bases to trimming and J lost 5 bases, with 15 bases between them. In germline, CDR1 is LNHDA, CDR2 SQIVND (reference sequence). The CDR3 is 14 amino acids. The CDR3: CASSPGGMGTEAFF. CDR3 sequence (DNA): TGTGCCAGTAGTCCCGGGGGAATGGGGACTGAAGCTTTCTTT.

The genes are TRBV5-6 and TRBJ1-5; 8 bases are shared with TRBD1. Germline V gives CDR1 SGHDT, CDR2 YYEEEE. Trimming at V came to 0 bases and at J to 6 bases, leaving 8 bases not matched to a gene. The CDR3 covers 16 residues. CDR3 nucleotides: TGTGCCAGCAGCTTGGCCACCAGGGGGCGCGGTCAGCCCCAGCATTTT. Protein sequence: CASSLATRGRGQPQHF.

This chain links TRBV6-5 with TRBJ2-7, with D possibly being TRBD2 (5 bases). Germline V CDR1 and CDR2: MNHEY, SVGAGI. The CDR3 is 14 amino acids. V was cut by 5 bases and J by 6 bases, with 17 bases left in between. The DNA for the CDR3 is TGTGCCAGCAGTCCCACCGATCCGGGGTTCGAGCAGTACTTC. It yields the protein CASSPTDPGFEQYF.

V usage is TRBV6-5 and J usage is TRBJ2-5; D may be TRBD1 (6 bases). V was clipped by 0 bases and J by 5 bases, with 10 bases between them. The CDR3 length is 14 residues. Germline V gene lookup returns CDR1 MNHEY and CDR2 SVGAGI. CDR3 in DNA: TGTGCCAGCAGTTACTCGGGGGCGTGGGAGACCCAGTACTTC. Its protein is CASSYSGAWETQYF.

V and J are TRBV25-1 and TRBJ2-1; TRBD2 matches 7 bases. The CDR3 length is 14 residues. Germline CDR1 is MGHDK and CDR2 is SYGVNS. The V and J ends lost 1 base and 9 bases, in that order; junction bases with no gene match: 6. The DNA of the CDR3 is TGTGCCAGCAGTGAATCAACTAGCGTCGGTGAGCAGTTCTTC. Its translation is CASSESTSVGEQFF.

The gene calls are TRBV21-1 and TRBJ2-1; TRBD2, the table's D call, lacks a check against the DNA. TRBV21-1 is given as a pseudogene. The CDR3 spans 17 residues. This CDR3 reads CASSNPGTSGSINEQFF. The CDR3 region has the DNA TGTGCCAGCAGCAACCCTGGGACTAGCGGGAGCATCAATGAGCAGTTCTTC.

The CDR3 DNA sequence: TGTGCCAGCAGCTTAGGCAGCGGGATCCCCTACGAGCAGTACTTC. The encoded protein is CASSLGSGIPYEQYF. The V and J genes are TRBV7-2 and TRBJ2-7; 7 bases line up with TRBD2. The CDR3 is 15 residues long. The germline V gene has CDR1 SGHTA and CDR2 FQGNSA. J was trimmed by 2 bases and V by 1 base; bases with no gene match: 5.

V gene TRBV7-3 combines with J gene TRBJ2-6; TRBD2 aligns across 12 bases. V trimming: 5 bases; J trimming: 0 bases; junction bases outside the gene matches: 5. Germline CDR1 and CDR2: SGHTA and FQGTGA. The CDR3 has 18 amino acids. In nucleotides, the CDR3 is TGTGCCAGCAGCACCCTAGCGGGAGGGCTCTCTGGGGCCAACGTCCTGACTTTC. Its protein is CASSTLAGGLSGANVLTF.

This clone was observed a few times. The V and J genes are TRBV7-8 and TRBJ2-7; 9 bases map to TRBD1. Germline CDR1 SGHVS, CDR2 FQNEAQ. The V gene end was trimmed by 4 bases and the J gene end by 2 bases; junction bases not matched to a gene: 3. This CDR3 region has 14 residues. The CDR3 sequence is CASSSRTGAYEQYF. For the CDR3, the DNA is TGTGCCAGCAGCTCGCGGACAGGGGCCTACGAGCAGTACTTC.

The chain employs TRBV28 and TRBJ1-2; maybe TRBD1 (5 bases). Germline CDR1 is MDHEN and CDR2 is SYDVKM. CDR3 size: 15 residues. V lost 6 bases, J lost 4 bases, and 18 bases lay in between. As DNA, the CDR3 is TGTGCCAGCAGGAGTCCCAGGGATTCGAGCTATGGCTACACCTTC. Translating it yields CASRSPRDSSYGYTF.

The CDR3 loop reads CASSLRADNSNQPQHF. CDR3 sequence (DNA): TGTGCCAGCAGTTTACGTGCGGACAATAGCAATCAGCCCCAGCATTTT. The chain is built from TRBV27 and TRBJ1-5; a possible D gene is TRBD1 (5 bases). There are 16 residues in the CDR3. Germline CDR1 and CDR2: MNHEY and SMNVEV (reference sequence). The ends were cut back, 2 bases at V and 0 bases at J, with 11 bases in the middle.

The V call is TRBV3-1 (or the pseudogene TRBV3-2), the J call TRBJ2-7, with 10 bases that match TRBD1. Germline V gene lookup returns CDR1 LGHDT and CDR2 YNNKEL (reference sequence). This CDR3 has 14 residues. The ends lost 10 bases at V and 4 bases at J; junction bases unmatched: 10. CDR3 nucleotides: TGTGCCACCTCTCGAAGACAGGGGGCATACGAGCAGTACTTC. Amino acids: CATSRRQGAYEQYF.

V is TRBV27 and J is TRBJ2-1, with 11 bases lining up with TRBD2. CDR1 and CDR2 (germline): MNHEY, SMNVEV (reference sequence). Trimming cost V 2 bases and J 4 bases; bases outside gene matches: 10. The CDR3 is 18 amino acids. The CDR3 sequence: CASSLVETSGTPYNEQFF. The DNA of the CDR3 is TGTGCCAGCAGTTTAGTTGAGACTAGCGGGACTCCATACAATGAGCAGTTCTTC.

This clone showed up just a few times. The genes are TRBV2 and TRBJ2-7; D perhaps matches TRBD2 (5 bases). Germline CDR1 SNHLY, CDR2 FYNNEI. CDR3 length: 14 residues. Trimming pared 6 bases from V and 3 bases from J, leaving 15 bases between. The CDR3 region has the DNA TGTGCCAGCAGGGACTCGCCAACAAGCTACGAGCAGTACTTC. Translated: CASRDSPTSYEQYF.

The genes are TRBV18 and TRBJ1-5; D call uncertain. CDR3 length equals 13 residues. Trimming took 3 bases from V and 3 from J, leaving 6 bases between them. From germline, CDR1 is KGHSH and CDR2 LQKENI. The CDR3: CASSPAVNQPQHF. The CDR3 region has the DNA TGTGCCAGCTCACCGGCCGTCAATCAGCCCCAGCATTTT. The whole variable domain, remainder taken from reference TRBV18 and TRBJ1-5, is NAGVMQNPRHLVRRRGQEARLRCSPMKGHSHVYWYRQLPEEGLKFMVYLQKENIIDESGMPKERFSAEFPKEGPSILRIQQVVRGDSAAYFCASSPAVNQPQHFGDGTRLSIL.

This chain joins TRBV9 and TRBJ2-7; TRBD1 matches 7 bases. The J segment lost 2 bases and the V segment lost 0 bases, leaving 5 bases of the junction unmatched. In germline, CDR1 is SGDLS, CDR2 YYNGEE. CDR3 length: 15 residues. The CDR3 DNA follows: TGTGCCAGCAGCGTAGAGGGCCAGGGGGCCTACGAGCAGTACTTC. Translating it yields CASSVEGQGAYEQYF.